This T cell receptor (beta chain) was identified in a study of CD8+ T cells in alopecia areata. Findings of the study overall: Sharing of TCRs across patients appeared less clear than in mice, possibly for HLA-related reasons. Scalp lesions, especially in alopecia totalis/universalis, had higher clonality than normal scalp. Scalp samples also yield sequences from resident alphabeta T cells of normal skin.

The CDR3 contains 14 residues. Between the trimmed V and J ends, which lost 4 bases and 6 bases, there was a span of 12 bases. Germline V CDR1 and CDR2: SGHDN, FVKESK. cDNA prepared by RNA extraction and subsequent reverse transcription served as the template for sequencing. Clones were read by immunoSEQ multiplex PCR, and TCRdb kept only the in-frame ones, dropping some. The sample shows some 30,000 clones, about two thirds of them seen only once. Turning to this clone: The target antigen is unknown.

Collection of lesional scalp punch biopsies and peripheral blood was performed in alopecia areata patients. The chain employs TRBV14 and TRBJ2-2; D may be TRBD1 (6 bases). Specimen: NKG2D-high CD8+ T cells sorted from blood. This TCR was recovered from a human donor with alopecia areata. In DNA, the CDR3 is TGTGCCAGCAGCCGCGGTGCAGGGGCCGGGGAGCTGTTTTTT. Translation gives CASSRGAGAGELFF.